Listed here are 13 T cell receptor beta chains from one sample, sequenced in a study of regulatory T cells. Primers: 52 TRBV forward and 13 TRBJ reverse. Clones were read by immunoSEQ multiplex PCR, and TCRdb kept only the in-frame ones, dropping some. The sample shows around 15,000 clones, around 90% of them seen only once. Sequenced: CD8+ T cells sorted from blood. The receptor source for this set is a person between 18 and 35 years old with CD3G deficiency.

CDR3 amino acids: CASSPSVGRGKEKLFF. The CDR3 bases are TGTGCCAGCTCACCCTCCGTGGGCAGGGGGAAGGAAAAACTGTTTTTT. The chain combines TRBV18 with TRBJ1-4, with 7 bases identical to TRBD1. This CDR3 contains 16 residues. Germline assignment: CDR1 KGHSH and CDR2 LQKENI. V was clipped by 3 bases and J by 8 bases; unmatched bases: 12.

This chain links TRBV30 with TRBJ2-5; unclear D gene. TRBJ2-7 matches the DNA end more closely, so the J call is doubtful. The germline V gene has CDR1 GTSNPN and CDR2 SVGIG (reference sequence). The CDR3 runs to 14 residues. The CDR3 sequence: CAWSAIYRNYEQYF. CDR3 bases: TGTGCCTGGAGTGCGATCTACCGAAACTACGAGCAGTACTTC.

The rearrangement joins TRBV7-8 to TRBJ1-1, with D hard to call. The V gene lost 2 bases and the J gene lost 0 bases, with 7 bases spanning the gap. CDR1 is SGHVS and CDR2 is FQNEAQ in the germline V gene. This CDR3 has 14 residues. The CDR3 bases are TGTGCCAGCAGCTTACTGACCGTGAACACTGAAGCTTTCTTT. Its protein is CASSLLTVNTEAFF.

The chain employs TRBV27 and TRBJ1-1, with 8 positions matching TRBD1. Germline CDR1 MNHEY, CDR2 SMNVEV (reference sequence). The V and J ends lost 5 bases and 7 bases, in that order; junction bases with no gene match: 12. The CDR3 spans 15 residues. For the CDR3, the DNA is TGTGCCAGCAGTCCAAGCCCCAGGGGGCAGAGTGAAGCTTTCTTT. Protein sequence: CASSPSPRGQSEAFF.

The chain joins TRBV27 to TRBJ2-3, with 7 positions matching TRBD1. Germline V gene sequence: CDR1 MNHEY, CDR2 SMNVEV (reference sequence). V dropped 10 bases and J dropped 1; count of bases not matched to a gene: 11. The CDR3 has 15 amino acids. The CDR3 region has the DNA TGTGCCACCAGCCCCGGTACAGGGGGCACAGATACGCAGTATTTT. It yields the protein CATSPGTGGTDTQYF.

The gene calls are TRBV25-1 and TRBJ1-2, with D tentatively TRBD1 (5 bases). Germline CDR1 is MGHDK and CDR2 is SYGVNS. V was trimmed by 1 base and J by 7 bases, leaving 13 bases between them. The CDR3 covers 14 residues. In DNA form, the CDR3 reads TGTGCCAGCAGTGAATTAGGCAGGGAGGTTGGCTACACCTTC. Its translation: CASSELGREVGYTF.

The J gene is TRBJ2-2, the V gene TRBV30; D is unclear. The CDR3 is 14 residues long. V was clipped by 0 bases and J by 1 base, with 6 bases between them. Germline V gene data show CDR1 as GTSNPN and CDR2 as SVGIG (reference sequence). CDR3 DNA: TGTGCCTGGAGTGTGTCGCAGAACACCGGGGAGCTGTTTTTT. It specifies CAWSVSQNTGELFF.

This clone was observed a handful of times. This chain's CDR3 is CASSGQGPRGTEAFF. The CDR3 coding sequence is TGTGCCAGCAGTGGGCAGGGCCCACGGGGCACTGAAGCTTTCTTT. The chain has TRBV6-1 and TRBJ1-1; D possibly corresponds to TRBD1 (5 bases). Germline V gives CDR1 MNHNS, CDR2 SASEGT. The CDR3 covers 15 residues. Trimming cost V 4 bases and J 4 bases, with 16 bases left between them.

The V gene is TRBV2, the J gene TRBJ2-5; 11 nucleotides match TRBD2. The J call may be faulty, since TRBJ2-7 better matches the DNA end. The CDR3 extends over 16 amino acids. Per germline, CDR1 SNHLY and CDR2 FYNNEI. CDR3 in amino acids: CASSDLLAGDPDEQYF. The CDR3 DNA reads as TGTGCCAGCAGTGATTTACTAGCGGGGGACCCCGACGAGCAGTACTTC.

Concerning this clone itself: Mismatch with germline at one junction end may stem from a read error. The CDR3 is CASWRSTDTQYF. The CDR3 region has the DNA TGTGCCAGCTGGAGGAGCACGGATACGCAGTATTTT. J is TRBJ2-3 and V is TRBV27; D is perhaps TRBD2 (5 bases). Looked up from germline, CDR1 is MNHEY and CDR2 is SMNVEV (reference sequence). The CDR3 runs to 12 residues.

In DNA form, the CDR3 reads TGTGCCTGGCGGACTAGCGGGGGCAATGAGCAGTTCTTC. Its translation is CAWRTSGGNEQFF. The V call is TRBV30, the J call TRBJ2-1, with TRBD2 identical over 13 bases. With 5 bases clipped from V and 6 bases from J, the junction kept 1 base outside the gene matches. Germline V gene data show CDR1 as GTSNPN and CDR2 as SVGIG (reference sequence). CDR3 length: 13 residues.

V gene TRBV27 combines with J gene TRBJ1-2, with unresolved D. Germline lookup yields CDR1 MNHEY and CDR2 SMNVEV (reference sequence). The CDR3 runs to 13 residues. The V gene lost 2 bases and the J gene lost 4 bases, with 8 bases spanning the gap. CDR3 coding DNA: TGTGCCAGCAGTTTAACAGTTACCTATGGCTACACCTTC. Protein: CASSLTVTYGYTF.

The V call is TRBV13, the J call TRBJ2-3; no firm D call. Trimming took 0 bases from V and 2 from J, leaving 15 bases between them. Germline V CDR1 and CDR2: PRHDT, FYEKMQ (reference sequence). The CDR3 has 17 amino acids. CDR3 nucleotide sequence: TGTGCCAGCAGCTTAGGCCTTTACGGACCAAACACAGATACGCAGTATTTT. Residues: CASSLGLYGPNTDTQYF.